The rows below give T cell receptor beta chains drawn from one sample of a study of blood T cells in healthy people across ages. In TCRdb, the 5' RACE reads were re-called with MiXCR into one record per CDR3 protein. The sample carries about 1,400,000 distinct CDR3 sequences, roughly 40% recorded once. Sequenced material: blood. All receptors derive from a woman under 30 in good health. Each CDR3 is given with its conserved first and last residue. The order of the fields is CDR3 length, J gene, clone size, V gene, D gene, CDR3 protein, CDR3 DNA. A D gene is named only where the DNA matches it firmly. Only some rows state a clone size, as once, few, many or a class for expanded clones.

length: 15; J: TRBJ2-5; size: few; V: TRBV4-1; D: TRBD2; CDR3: CASSQVAGTQETQYF; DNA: TGCGCCAGCAGCCAAGTAGCGGGGACCCAAGAGACCCAGTACTTC
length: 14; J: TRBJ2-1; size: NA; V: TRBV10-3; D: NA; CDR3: CAISESTGKETQFF; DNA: TGTGCCATCAGTGAGTCGACAGGAAAAGAGACCCAGTTCTTC
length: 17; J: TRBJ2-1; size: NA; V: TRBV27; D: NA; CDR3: CASSLIGTGASYNEQFF; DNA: TGTGCCAGCAGTTTGATCGGGACGGGAGCGTCCTACAATGAGCAGTTCTTC
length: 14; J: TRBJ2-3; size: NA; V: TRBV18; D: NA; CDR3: CASSPKKVADTQYF; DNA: TGTGCCAGCTCACCGAAAAAGGTGGCAGATACGCAGTATTTT
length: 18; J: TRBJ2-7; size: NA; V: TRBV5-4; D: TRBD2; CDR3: CASSNGLAGGPSSYEQYF; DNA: TGTGCCAGCAGCAACGGACTAGCGGGAGGGCCGAGCTCCTACGAGCAGTACTTC
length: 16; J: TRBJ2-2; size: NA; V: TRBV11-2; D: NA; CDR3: CASSLDPGGGTGELFF; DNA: TGTGCCAGCAGCTTAGATCCAGGGGGAGGAACCGGGGAGCTGTTTTTT
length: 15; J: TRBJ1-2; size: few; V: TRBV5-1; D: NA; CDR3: CASSDGDTTNYGYTF; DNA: TGCGCCAGCAGCGACGGGGACACCACTAACTATGGCTACACCTTC
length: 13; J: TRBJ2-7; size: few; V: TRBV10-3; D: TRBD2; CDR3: CAVTSGGSYEQYF; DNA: TGTGCCGTGACTAGCGGGGGGTCATACGAGCAGTACTTC
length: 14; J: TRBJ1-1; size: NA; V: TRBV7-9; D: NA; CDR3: CASGGGGRGSEAFF; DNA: TGTGCCAGCGGAGGAGGAGGCAGGGGCTCTGAAGCTTTCTTT
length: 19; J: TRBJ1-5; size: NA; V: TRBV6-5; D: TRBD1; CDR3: CDSSYRTFPLGGRGQPQHF; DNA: TGTGACAGCAGTTACCGAACCTTCCCATTAGGGGGCAGGGGTCAGCCCCAGCATTTT
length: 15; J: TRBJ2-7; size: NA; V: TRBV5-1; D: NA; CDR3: CASSLPQGTGYEQYF; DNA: TGCGCCAGCAGCTTGCCCCAGGGAACAGGCTACGAGCAGTACTTC
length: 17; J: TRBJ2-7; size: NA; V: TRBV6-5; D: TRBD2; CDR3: CASSSPGGRLAVYEQYF; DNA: TGTGCCAGCAGTTCACCGGGCGGAAGACTAGCGGTATACGAGCAGTACTTC
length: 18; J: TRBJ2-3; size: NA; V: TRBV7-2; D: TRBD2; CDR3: CASMRPGLADASTDTQYF; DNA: TGTGCCAGCATGCGACCGGGACTAGCGGATGCTAGCACAGATACGCAGTATTTT
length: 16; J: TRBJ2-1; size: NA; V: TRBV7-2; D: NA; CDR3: CATHPPGPFPYNEQFF; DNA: TGTGCCACCCATCCCCCGGGACCTTTCCCCTACAATGAGCAGTTCTTC
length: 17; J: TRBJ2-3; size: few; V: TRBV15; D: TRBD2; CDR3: CATDASGGPSSTDTQYF; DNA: TGTGCCACCGACGCGAGCGGGGGCCCTTCTAGCACAGATACGCAGTATTTT
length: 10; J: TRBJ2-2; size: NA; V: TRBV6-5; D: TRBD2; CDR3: CAAGAGELFF; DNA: TGTGCTGCGGGAGCAGGGGAGCTGTTTTTT
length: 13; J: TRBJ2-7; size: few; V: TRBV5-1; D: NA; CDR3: CASSFWTPYEQYF; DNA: TGCGCCAGCAGCTTCTGGACTCCCTACGAGCAGTACTTC
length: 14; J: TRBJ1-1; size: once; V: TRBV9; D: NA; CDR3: CASSAHRGNTEAFF; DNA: TGTGCCAGCAGCGCCCATAGGGGGAACACTGAAGCTTTCTTT
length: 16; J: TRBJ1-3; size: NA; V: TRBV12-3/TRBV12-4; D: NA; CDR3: CASSKTGAGPGNTIYF; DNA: TGTGCCAGCAGCAAGACCGGGGCAGGGCCAGGAAACACCATATATTTT
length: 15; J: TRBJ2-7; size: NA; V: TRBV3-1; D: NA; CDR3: CASSQGPGATYEQYF; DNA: TGTGCCAGCAGCCAAGGACCGGGGGCGACATACGAGCAGTACTTC
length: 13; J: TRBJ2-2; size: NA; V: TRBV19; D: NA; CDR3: CASSRINTGELFF; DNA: TGTGCCAGTAGCCGCATAAACACCGGGGAGCTGTTTTTT
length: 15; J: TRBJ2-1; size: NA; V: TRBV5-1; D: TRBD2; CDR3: CASSCPSGPPYEQFF; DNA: TGCGCCAGCAGCTGTCCTAGCGGGCCCCCCTACGAGCAGTTCTTC
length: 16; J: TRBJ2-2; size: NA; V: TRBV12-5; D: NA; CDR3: CASGLVVGGGTGELFF; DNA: TGTGCTAGTGGTTTGGTTGTCGGGGGCGGCACCGGGGAGCTGTTTTTT
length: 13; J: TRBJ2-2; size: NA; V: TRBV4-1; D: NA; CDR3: CASTWGRAGELFF; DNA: TGCGCCAGCACCTGGGGCAGGGCCGGGGAGCTGTTTTTT
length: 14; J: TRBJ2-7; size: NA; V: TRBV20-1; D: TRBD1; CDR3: CSAPGDSFAYEQYF; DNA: TGCAGTGCCCCTGGGGACAGTTTTGCCTACGAGCAGTACTTC
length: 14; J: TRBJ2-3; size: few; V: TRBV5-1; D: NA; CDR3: CASSGTRGTDTQYF; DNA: TGCGCCAGCAGCGGGACACGGGGAACAGATACGCAGTATTTT